Listed here is a single TCR beta chain. Its matching antigen is unknown. Production of TCR beta libraries used UMI-labeled 5' RACE as the method. TCRdb reanalyzed the 5' RACE reads, giving one entry per CDR3 protein sequence and no DNA. The repertoire table contains about 6,500 distinct CDR3 sequences. This sample is drawn from a study of human CD8 memory T cell subsets. Study-level findings and limits: Estimation with Chao1 suggested higher diversity among stem-like memory T cells relative to precursor exhausted T cells. Stem-like memory and precursor exhausted T cell repertoires had very little in common with each other.

CDR1 and CDR2 (germline): LNHDA, SQIVND (reference sequence). This CDR3 spans 14 amino acids. With exhausted-like traits, TPEX cells were early memory CD8+ T cells that were CCR7+ PD-1+ TIGIT+. Total CD8+ T cells underwent enrichment via negative magnetic separation. Extraction of RNA, which was performed with an RNeasy Mini Kit, drew on duplicate vials of fewer than 180,000 sorted CD8+ T cells per subset. The receptor was isolated from a human donor in good health. What was sequenced was CD8+ T cells from PBMCs. V is TRBV19 and J is TRBJ2-7; TCRdb selects TRBD1, and the lack of DNA leaves this call unchecked. CDR3 sequence: CASWRDRGLYEQYF. Using reference TRBV19 and TRBJ2-7 for the parts outside the CDR3, the full variable domain is DGGITQSPKYLFRKEGQNVTLSCEQNLNHDAMYWYRQDPGQGLRLIYYSQIVNDFQKGDIAEGYSVSREKKESFPLTVTSAQKNPTAFYLCASWRDRGLYEQYFGPGTRLTVT.